This entry describes one T cell receptor beta chain. This table comes from immunoSEQ multiplex PCR, and its TCRdb copy is limited to in-frame clones, with some not included. In the table there are roughly 60,000 clones, about 80% of which are singletons. Seattle researchers signed up patients amid active infection and tracked them longitudinally. The data originate from a study of blood T cell repertoires in COVID-19. This CDR3 has 12 residues. V shed 7 bases and J shed 0 bases, with 7 bases lying between them. Germline CDR1 and CDR2: LNHDA and SQIVND (reference sequence). V and J are TRBV19 and TRBJ2-7; weak D call: TRBD1 (5 bases). Sequenced material: peripheral blood. The clonotype comes from an older man with COVID-19, enrolled during active disease. CDR3 sequence: CASNGASYEQYF. DNA of the CDR3: TGTGCCAGTAATGGGGCCTCCTACGAGCAGTACTTC.